Shown below are 7 T cell receptor beta chains from a single sample sequenced in a study of shared clonotypes between healthy human individuals. The repertoire was sequenced with immunoSEQ multiplex PCR; TCRdb's copy has only in-frame clones and lacks some. The sample lists under 120,000 clones; 67% were seen once. The sequenced material came from memory CD8+ T cells sorted from blood. Regarding subset: CD45RO+ cells pooled with CCR7-negative TemRA cells. These TCRs come from a woman in her twenties or thirties in good health.

This clone has a handful of counts. The rearrangement uses TRBV7-8 and TRBJ2-7; 7 bases fit TRBD2. V lost 1 base to trimming and J lost 2 bases; unmatched junction nucleotides: 8. The length of the CDR3 is 16 residues. Germline V gene sequence: CDR1 SGHVS, CDR2 FQNEAQ. CDR3 sequence: CASSLGALALAYEQYF. The CDR3 DNA reads as TGTGCCAGCAGCTTAGGAGCACTAGCGTTGGCCTACGAGCAGTACTTC.

The chain employs TRBV5-6 and TRBJ1-4; D call uncertain. V was clipped by 0 bases and J by 4 bases, with 10 bases between them. Germline CDR1 reads SGHDT; CDR2 reads YYEEEE. The CDR3 is made up of 15 amino acids. The CDR3 DNA is TGTGCCAGCAGCTTGGCCAGGCGGTTTAATGAAAAACTGTTTTTT. It is translated as CASSLARRFNEKLFF.

Notes on this clone: The junction departs from germline at one end; a sequencing error may be responsible. The rearrangement uses TRBV19 and TRBJ1-3; D possibly corresponds to TRBD1 (6 bases). The CDR3 sequence is 16 residues long. Germline assignment: CDR1 LNHDA and CDR2 SQIVND (reference sequence). CDR3 residues: CASSTWTVSSGNTVYF. CDR3 DNA sequence: TGTGCCAGTAGTACTTGGACAGTCAGCTCTGGAAACACCGTATATTTT.

The chain has TRBV19 and TRBJ1-2; possibly TRBD1 for D (5 bases). The CDR3 is 16 residues long. CDR1 is LNHDA and CDR2 is SQIVND in the germline V gene (reference sequence). Trimming stripped 3 bases from V and 4 bases from J, with 18 bases between. The CDR3 sequence: CASSIWAGNSGYGYTF. The CDR3 coding sequence is TGTGCCAGTAGTATCTGGGCAGGGAATAGTGGCTATGGCTACACCTTC. Based on the CDR3 plus reference TRBV19 and TRBJ1-2, the full variable domain is DGGITQSPKYLFRKEGQNVTLSCEQNLNHDAMYWYRQDPGQGLRLIYYSQIVNDFQKGDIAEGYSVSREKKESFPLTVTSAQKNPTAFYLCASSIWAGNSGYGYTFGSGTRLTVV.

V and J are TRBV5-1 and TRBJ2-1, with 7 bases that match TRBD2. This CDR3 is 18 amino acids long. The V segment lost 0 bases and the J segment 4 bases; nucleotides outside the gene matches: 13. Germline V gene sequence: CDR1 SGHRS, CDR2 YFSETQ. This chain's CDR3 is CASSLDGLAVWLYNEQFF. The CDR3 DNA sequence: TGCGCCAGCAGCTTGGATGGGCTAGCGGTATGGTTGTACAATGAGCAGTTCTTC. The full variable domain, completed using reference TRBV5-1 and TRBJ2-1, is KAGVTQTPRYLIKTRGQQVTLSCSPISGHRSVSWYQQTPGQGLQFLFEYFSETQRNKGNFPGRFSGRQFSNSRSEMNVSTLELGDSALYLCASSLDGLAVWLYNEQFFGPGTRLTVL.

The chain uses TRBV7-8 and TRBJ2-5; 7 bases line up with TRBD1. Germline V gene lookup returns CDR1 SGHVS and CDR2 FQNEAQ. CDR3 length: 17 residues. V shed 3 bases and J 2 bases; nucleotides not matched to a gene: 12. The CDR3 bases are TGTGCCAGCAGCTTTGGTTTTGGGACAGAAGAGCAAGAGACCCAGTACTTC. Translation gives CASSFGFGTEEQETQYF. The entire variable domain, with the rest obtained from reference TRBV7-8 and TRBJ2-5, is as follows: GAGVSQSPRYKVAKRGQDVALRCDPISGHVSLFWYQQALGQGPEFLTYFQNEAQLDKSGLPSDRFFAERPEGSVSTLKIQRTQQEDSAVYLCASSFGFGTEEQETQYFGPGTRLLVL.

This clone turned up a few times. The genes are TRBV29-1 and TRBJ2-7; D not certain. Trimming took off 6 bases at V and 5 bases at J, with 14 bases between the two ends. Germline-derived CDR1 and CDR2 are SQVTM and ANQGSEA. The CDR3 is 12 residues long. The CDR3 DNA reads as TGCAGCGTCCGCTGGTACCGTGACGAGCAGTACTTC. This encodes CSVRWYRDEQYF.